This T cell receptor (beta chain) appears in the sequencing data of a study of metastatic and nonmetastatic thyroid tumors. For the study at large: For malignant and benign thyroid patients, tumor or nodule tissue and blood were the sources whose repertoires were compared. The study, taken as a whole, reports: Malignant tumors reportedly showed significantly higher TCR beta diversity than benign nodules in both blood and tumor.

In the original processing: CDR3 was compared across clinicopathological groups, and the resulting differences were used to build a distant-metastasis classifier for papillary thyroid cancer. Using MiXCR, TCRdb reanalyzed the PCR reads. The V and J calls and clone size are TCRdb's, not the authors'. The table records almost 85,000 clones, approximately 13% of them present only once. This clone was observed at least ten times. Its antigen remains unknown. No patient had received any treatment before thyroid surgery. The V end was cut by 0 bases, the J end by 1 base, with 12 bases between. The length of the CDR3 is 16 residues. The germline V gene encodes CDR1 SGHRS and CDR2 YFSETQ.

The TCR originated in a female donor with papillary thyroid cancer or a benign thyroid nodule (not recorded which). Some clones in this sample may be carry-over from other donors' samples. Sequencing was performed on tumor tissue. The J gene is TRBJ2-3, the V gene TRBV5-1; D perhaps matches TRBD2 (6 bases). The CDR3 protein is CASSLEVSGGTDTQYF. In DNA, the CDR3 is TGCGCCAGCAGCTTGGAGGTCTCGGGAGGCACAGATACGCAGTATTTT.